Following are 17 T cell receptor beta chains from one sample sequenced in a study of monozygotic twins with inflammatory bowel disease. TCRdb reprocessed the 5' RACE reads and reports one entry per CDR3 protein, with no DNA. Its listing shows around 450,000 distinct CDR3 sequences. Sequenced material: blood. These receptors originate from a human donor with ulcerative colitis or Crohn's disease, or a healthy co-twin of an affected twin (not recorded which).

The chain is built from TRBV6-4 and TRBJ1-2; the TCRdb D gene call, TRBD1, has no DNA to confirm it. Germline V lookup: CDR1 MRHNA, CDR2 SNTAGT. The CDR3 totals 15 residues. CDR3: CASSVDPGQGLGYTF.

The gene calls are TRBV7-2 and TRBJ2-3; TCRdb names TRBD1, which stays unverified in the absence of DNA. Per germline, CDR1 SGHTA and CDR2 FQGNSA. The CDR3 is 15 residues long. CDR3: CASSLTGLPTDTQYF.

V is TRBV20-1 and J is TRBJ2-4; TCRdb outputs TRBD1, but without DNA this stays unchecked. Germline V CDR1 and CDR2: DFQATT, SNEGSKA (reference sequence). The CDR3 covers 18 residues. The CDR3 sequence is CSARDPGGRPSQGDIQYF.

The CDR3 sequence: CASSFPGIYYGYIF. This chain uses TRBV6-6 with TRBJ1-2. The CDR3 is 14 amino acids. Germline CDR1 and CDR2: MNHNY and SVGAGI (reference sequence).

This rearrangement joins TRBV7-9 to TRBJ2-4. The CDR3 extends over 15 amino acids. From germline, CDR1 is SEHNR and CDR2 FQNEAQ (reference sequence). CDR3: CASSYGSTAKNIQYF. Drawing the rest from reference TRBV7-9 and TRBJ2-4, the complete variable domain is DTGVSQNPRHKITKRGQNVTFRCDPISEHNRLYWYRQTLGQGPEFLTYFQNEAQLEKSRLLSDRFSAERPKGSFSTLEIQRTEQGDSAMYLCASSYGSTAKNIQYFGAGTRLSVL.

V and J are TRBV5-1 and TRBJ2-3; the D call from TCRdb, TRBD1, cannot be confirmed without DNA. The CDR3 length is 13 residues. The germline gives CDR1 SGHRS, CDR2 YFSETQ. CDR3 sequence reads: CASSSREVDTQYF.

The J gene is TRBJ1-1, the V gene TRBV12-3 or TRBV12-4; TCRdb returns TRBD1, unconfirmable since there is no DNA. The CDR3 length is 13 residues. The CDR3 protein is CASSLEDSTEAFF.

The chain couples TRBV20-1 to TRBJ1-2; the D gene TCRdb calls, TRBD1, cannot be checked with no DNA. Germline CDR1 and CDR2: DFQATT and SNEGSKA (reference sequence). The CDR3 extends over 14 amino acids. CDR3: CSARRDRVDYGYTF.

The chain links TRBV2 to TRBJ1-2; TCRdb selects TRBD1, and the lack of DNA leaves this call unchecked. Per the germline V gene, CDR1 is SNHLY and CDR2 is FYNNEI. The CDR3 extends over 13 amino acids. The CDR3 loop reads CASSGQINYGYTF.

This chain links TRBV10-3 with TRBJ2-3; TCRdb's assignment of TRBD2 cannot be checked, as there is no DNA. CDR1 ENHRY and CDR2 SYGVKD come from the germline V gene. The CDR3 loop spans 13 amino acids. This chain's CDR3 is CATQGRAEDTQYF.

The chain uses TRBV15 and TRBJ2-3. Looked up from germline, CDR1 is LNHNV and CDR2 is YYDKDF (reference sequence). The CDR3 runs 13 residues. The CDR3 sequence: CATSTSQSDTQYF. The full variable domain, in which reference TRBV15 and TRBJ2-3 provide the parts outside the CDR3, is DAMVIQNPRYQVTQFGKPVTLSCSQTLNHNVMYWYQQKSSQAPKLLFHYYDKDFNNEADTPDNFQSRRPNTSFCFLDIRSPGLGDTAMYLCATSTSQSDTQYFGPGTRLTVL.

This chain joins TRBV7-9 and TRBJ1-1; TCRdb gives TRBD1 as the D gene, but with no DNA this cannot be confirmed. Germline assignment: CDR1 SEHNR and CDR2 FQNEAQ (reference sequence). This CDR3 comprises 15 residues. The CDR3 reads CASSPHRNGDTEAFF.

The chain is built from TRBV18 and TRBJ2-2; with no DNA, the TCRdb D assignment of TRBD1 cannot be verified. The CDR3 runs 15 residues. CDR1 KGHSH and CDR2 LQKENI come from the germline V gene. CDR3 amino acids: CASSDRISNTGELFF.

The V call is TRBV12-3 or TRBV12-4, the J call TRBJ2-2; absent DNA, TCRdb's TRBD1 call cannot be checked. The CDR3 is 14 amino acids. CDR3 sequence reads: CASEGRGLTGELFF.

CDR3 loop: CASSLLQGLDTQYF. The rearrangement joins TRBV7-3 to TRBJ2-3; TCRdb proposes TRBD1, but this gene call is untestable without DNA. The germline gives CDR1 SGHTA, CDR2 FQGTGA. The CDR3 spans 14 residues.

This sequence joins TRBV7-8 and TRBJ1-4. CDR1 SGHVS and CDR2 FQNEAQ come from the germline V gene. The CDR3 length is 17 residues. The CDR3 sequence is CASSLWGGGASNEKLFF. Together with reference TRBV7-8 and TRBJ1-4, the CDR3 gives the full variable domain: GAGVSQSPRYKVAKRGQDVALRCDPISGHVSLFWYQQALGQGPEFLTYFQNEAQLDKSGLPSDRFFAERPEGSVSTLKIQRTQQEDSAVYLCASSLWGGGASNEKLFFGSGTQLSVL.

V and J are TRBV2 and TRBJ2-3; TCRdb's assignment of TRBD2 cannot be checked, as there is no DNA. Germline V gene data show CDR1 as SNHLY and CDR2 as FYNNEI. This CDR3 comprises 14 residues. The CDR3 sequence: CASSPAGLTDTQYF.